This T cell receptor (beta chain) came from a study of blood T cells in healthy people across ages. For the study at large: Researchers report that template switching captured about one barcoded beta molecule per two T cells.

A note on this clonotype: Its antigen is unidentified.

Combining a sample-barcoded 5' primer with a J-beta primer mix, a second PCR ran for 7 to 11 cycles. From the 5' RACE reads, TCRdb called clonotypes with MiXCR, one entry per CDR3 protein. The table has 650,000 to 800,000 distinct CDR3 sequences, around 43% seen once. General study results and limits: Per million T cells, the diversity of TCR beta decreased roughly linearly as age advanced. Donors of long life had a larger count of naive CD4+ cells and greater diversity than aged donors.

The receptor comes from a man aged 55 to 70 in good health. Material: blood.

The CDR3 protein is CASSQGGRVAFF. The CDR3 region has the DNA TGCGCCAGCAGCCAAGGGGGGAGAGTGGCTTTCTTT. This chain uses TRBV4-3 with TRBJ1-1; D perhaps matches TRBD1 (5 bases). V was pared by 1 base and J by 11 bases, with 11 bases between. The CDR3 length is 12 residues. Germline V gene data show CDR1 as LGHNA and CDR2 as YSLEER.